These 18 T cell receptor beta chains share one sample of origin, sequenced in a study of control samples from healthy donors and cancer patients. Sequenced by immunoSEQ multiplex PCR; TCRdb stores in-frame clones only, minus some. The sample comprises about 36,000 clones, under 95% of which are singletons, and under 2% rests with the top ten. Sequencing used PBMCs. These receptors were obtained from a man aged 40-50 years with colorectal cancer.

This clone was seen only once. The chain carries TRBV7-9 and TRBJ2-3; TRBD2 matches 11 bases. CDR1 is SEHNR and CDR2 is FQNEAQ in the germline V gene (reference sequence). V trimming: 1 base; J trimming: 4 bases; junction bases outside the gene matches: 1. The CDR3 sequence is 15 residues long. This CDR3 is CASSLGTSGPDTQYF. CDR3 coding DNA: TGTGCCAGCAGCTTAGGGACTAGCGGGCCAGATACGCAGTATTTT.

This clone was found once. V is TRBV5-6 and J is TRBJ2-2; 7 bases map to TRBD1. Germline V lookup: CDR1 SGHDT, CDR2 YYEEEE. The CDR3 covers 16 residues. V gave up 4 bases and J gave up 4 bases; unmatched junction bases: 10. The CDR3 spells CASSHSGGAGTGELFF. DNA for the CDR3: TGTGCCAGCAGCCATTCAGGGGGTGCGGGCACCGGGGAGCTGTTTTTT. The full variable domain, its missing parts supplied by reference TRBV5-6 and TRBJ2-2, is DAGVTQSPTHLIKTRGQQVTLRCSPKSGHDTVSWYQQALGQGPQFIFQYYEEEERQRGNFPDRFSGHQFPNYSSELNVNALLLGDSALYLCASSHSGGAGTGELFFGEGSRLTVL.

J is TRBJ2-5 and V is TRBV7-7; D possibly corresponds to TRBD1 (6 bases). V lost 5 bases to trimming and J lost 7 bases, with 14 bases between them. CDR1 is SSHAT, CDR2 FNYEAQ, per germline (reference sequence). This CDR3 region has 13 residues. The CDR3 coding sequence is TGTGCCAGCAGCCCTGACACGACAGGGACCCAGTACTTC. Protein: CASSPDTTGTQYF.

This clone was detected only once. The chain uses TRBV7-6 and TRBJ2-1; maybe TRBD1 (6 bases). The V end was cut by 0 bases, the J end by 2 bases, with 8 bases between. Germline V gene lookup returns CDR1 SGHVS and CDR2 FNYEAQ. The CDR3 extends over 15 amino acids. In nucleotides, the CDR3 is TGTGCCAGCAGCTTAGCGGACAGTCCCTACAATGAGCAGTTCTTC. As protein: CASSLADSPYNEQFF.

The chain is built from TRBV6-6 and TRBJ2-3; 10 bases align to TRBD2. Per the germline V gene, CDR1 is MNHNY and CDR2 is SVGAGI (reference sequence). V was clipped by 2 bases and J by 1 base; unmatched bases: 3. The CDR3 runs 16 residues. The DNA for the CDR3 is TGTGCCAGCAGTTACGCGAGCGGGGGGGGCACAGATACGCAGTATTTT. Residues: CASSYASGGGTDTQYF.

The chain carries TRBV18 and TRBJ1-4, with D possibly TRBD1 on 6 matching bases. The germline V gene has CDR1 KGHSH and CDR2 LQKENI. The CDR3 has 15 residues. Deletions cut 4 bases from V and 5 bases from J, with 14 bases between. CDR3 amino acids: CASSLSQGTNEKLFF. For the CDR3, the DNA is TGTGCCAGCTCACTCTCACAGGGTACAAATGAAAAACTGTTTTTT.

The rearrangement uses TRBV9 and TRBJ1-6; D is unclear. CDR1 is SGDLS, CDR2 YYNGEE, per germline. This CDR3 spans 15 amino acids. V dropped 0 bases and J dropped 5 bases, with 9 bases sitting between them. In DNA, the CDR3 is TGTGCCAGCAGCGTAGGCAGGCAGGATAATTCACCCCTCCACTTT. Translation: CASSVGRQDNSPLHF.

V gene TRBV6-5 combines with J gene TRBJ2-7, with D perhaps matching TRBD1 or TRBD2 (5 bases each). The CDR3 length is 14 residues. From germline, CDR1 is MNHEY and CDR2 SVGAGI. The ends were cut back, 2 bases at V and 2 bases at J, with 10 bases in the middle. Here the CDR3 DNA reads TGTGCCAGCAGTTACAGGACGGGACCCTACGAGCAGTACTTC. Translated: CASSYRTGPYEQYF.

The CDR3 is CASSSDGAFGYTF. The CDR3 region has the DNA TGCGCCAGCAGCTCGGACGGAGCCTTTGGCTACACCTTC. This sequence joins TRBV5-1 and TRBJ1-2; no firm D call. Germline V gives CDR1 SGHRS, CDR2 YFSETQ. The V gene lost 3 bases and the J gene lost 7 bases, with 13 bases spanning the gap. CDR3 size: 13 residues.

Concerning this clone: An end of the junction differs from the germline gene, which may be a read error. The chain combines TRBV7-3 with TRBJ2-5, with D unclear. The CDR3 extends over 15 amino acids. Germline V lookup: CDR1 SGHTA, CDR2 FQGTGA. The CDR3 loop is CASSLTATLQETQYF. CDR3 sequence (DNA): TGTGCCAGCAGCCTAACGGCAACTCTCCAAGAGACCCAGTACTTC.

V and J are TRBV29-1 and TRBJ1-1, with D hard to call. Trimming took off 4 bases at V and 6 bases at J, with 12 bases between the two ends. Germline-derived CDR1 and CDR2 are SQVTM and ANQGSEA. There are 12 residues in the CDR3. The CDR3 bases are TGCAGCGTTGCCCCAGGTCGGGCTGAAGCTTTCTTT. It codes for CSVAPGRAEAFF.

The rearrangement joins TRBV12-3 or TRBV12-4 to TRBJ2-4, with a tentative D call TRBD2 (6 bases). Trimming took off 8 bases at V and 8 bases at J, with 16 bases between the two ends. The CDR3 is 13 residues long. The CDR3: CASQRGREDIQYF. DNA for the CDR3: TGTGCCAGCCAAAGGGGCAGGGAGGACATTCAGTACTTC.

The chain joins TRBV7-2 to TRBJ2-7; 10 bases fit TRBD2. This CDR3 is 15 amino acids long. Trimming at V came to 5 bases and at J to 3 bases, leaving 7 bases not matched to a gene. The germline V gene has CDR1 SGHTA and CDR2 FQGNSA. The CDR3 protein is CASSLSGGTIYEQYF. In DNA, the CDR3 is TGTGCCAGCAGCCTTAGCGGGGGGACGATCTACGAGCAGTACTTC. Based on the CDR3 plus reference TRBV7-2 and TRBJ2-7, the full variable domain is GAGVSQSPSNKVTEKGKDVELRCDPISGHTALYWYRQSLGQGLEFLIYFQGNSAPDKSGLPSDRFSAERTGGSVSTLTIQRTQQEDSAVYLCASSLSGGTIYEQYFGPGTRLTVT.

In its sample, this clone was seen once. The genes are TRBV19 and TRBJ1-2; D ambiguous. Trimming stripped 3 bases from V and 7 bases from J, with 18 bases between. The CDR3 has 15 amino acids. Germline V lookup: CDR1 LNHDA, CDR2 SQIVND (reference sequence). CDR3 loop: CASSIPGGQASGYTF. CDR3 sequence (DNA): TGTGCCAGTAGTATCCCGGGTGGGCAGGCGAGTGGCTACACCTTC.

The chain employs TRBV9 and TRBJ2-3; a possible D gene is TRBD2 (5 bases). CDR3 length: 13 residues. In germline, CDR1 is SGDLS, CDR2 YYNGEE. V lost 2 bases to trimming and J lost 4 bases, with 8 bases between them. The CDR3 DNA sequence: TGTGCCAGCAGCGTTGGAGGCTCAGATACGCAGTATTTT. It specifies CASSVGGSDTQYF.

The chain employs TRBV7-9 and TRBJ2-3, with D tentatively TRBD1 (5 bases). Trimming shortened V by 5 bases and J by 0 bases, and 12 bases separated the two germline ends. CDR3 length: 15 residues. The germline gives CDR1 SEHNR, CDR2 FQNEAQ (reference sequence). The DNA of the CDR3 is TGTGCCAGCAGCCCGACAGTTATTAGCACAGATACGCAGTATTTT. It is translated as CASSPTVISTDTQYF.

The chain employs TRBV18 and TRBJ2-5; D is perhaps TRBD1 (6 bases). The V gene's germline CDR1 is KGHSH and CDR2 LQKENI. CDR3 size: 17 residues. The V gene lost 1 base and the J gene lost 4 bases, with 19 bases spanning the gap. This CDR3 is CASSPLQAQGSRETQYF. The CDR3 coding sequence is TGTGCCAGCTCACCACTTCAGGCGCAGGGGAGCAGAGAGACCCAGTACTTC.

The rearrangement joins TRBV5-1 to TRBJ1-4; 9 positions match TRBD1. The length of the CDR3 is 16 residues. V shed 4 bases, J shed 3 bases, and the junction held 7 bases outside the gene matches. Germline V lookup: CDR1 SGHRS, CDR2 YFSETQ. The CDR3 DNA follows: TGCGCCAGCAGCCCCGGGACAGGGCGGTCTAATGAAAAACTGTTTTTT. Protein product: CASSPGTGRSNEKLFF.